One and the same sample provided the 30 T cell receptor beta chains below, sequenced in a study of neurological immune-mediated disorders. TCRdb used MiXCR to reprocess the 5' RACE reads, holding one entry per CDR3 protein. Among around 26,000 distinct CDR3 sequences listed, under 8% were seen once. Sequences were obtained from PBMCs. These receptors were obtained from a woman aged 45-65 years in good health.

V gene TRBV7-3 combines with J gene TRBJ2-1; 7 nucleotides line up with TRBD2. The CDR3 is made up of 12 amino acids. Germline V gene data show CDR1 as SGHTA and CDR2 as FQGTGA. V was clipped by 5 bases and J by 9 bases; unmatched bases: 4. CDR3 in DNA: TGTGCCAGCAGCCCTAGCGGACTTGAGCAGTTCTTC. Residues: CASSPSGLEQFF.

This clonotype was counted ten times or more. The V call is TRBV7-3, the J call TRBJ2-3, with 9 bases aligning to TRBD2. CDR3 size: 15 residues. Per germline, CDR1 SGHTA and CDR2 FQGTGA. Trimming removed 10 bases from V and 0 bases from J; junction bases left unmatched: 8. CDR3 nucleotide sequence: TGTGCCACCTCCATAGCGGGGGCTAGCACAGATACGCAGTATTTT. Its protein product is CATSIAGASTDTQYF.

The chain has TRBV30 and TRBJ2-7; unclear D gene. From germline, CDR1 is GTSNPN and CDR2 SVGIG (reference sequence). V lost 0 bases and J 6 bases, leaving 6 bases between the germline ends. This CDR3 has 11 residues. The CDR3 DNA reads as TGTGCCTGGAGTGTCGCAGGCGAGCAGTACTTC. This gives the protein CAWSVAGEQYF.

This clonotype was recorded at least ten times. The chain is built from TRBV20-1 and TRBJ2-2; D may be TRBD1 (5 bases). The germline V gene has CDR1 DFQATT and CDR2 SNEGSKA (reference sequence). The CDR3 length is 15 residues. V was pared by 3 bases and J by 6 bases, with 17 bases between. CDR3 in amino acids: CSASWAGIGAGELFF. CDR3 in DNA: TGCAGTGCTAGTTGGGCAGGGATAGGGGCCGGGGAGCTGTTTTTT.

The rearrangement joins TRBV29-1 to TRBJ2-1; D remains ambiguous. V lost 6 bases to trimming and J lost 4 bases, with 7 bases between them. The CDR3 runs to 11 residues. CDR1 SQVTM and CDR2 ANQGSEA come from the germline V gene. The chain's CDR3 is CSVSIYNEQFF. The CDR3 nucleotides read TGCAGCGTGAGCATTTACAATGAGCAGTTCTTC.

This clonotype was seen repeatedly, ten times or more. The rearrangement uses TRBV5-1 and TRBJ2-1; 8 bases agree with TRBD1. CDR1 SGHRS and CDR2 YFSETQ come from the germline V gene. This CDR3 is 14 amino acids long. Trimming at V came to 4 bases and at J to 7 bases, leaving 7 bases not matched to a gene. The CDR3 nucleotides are TGCGCCAGCAGCCTGGGACAGGAGACAAATGAGCAGTTCTTC. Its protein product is CASSLGQETNEQFF.

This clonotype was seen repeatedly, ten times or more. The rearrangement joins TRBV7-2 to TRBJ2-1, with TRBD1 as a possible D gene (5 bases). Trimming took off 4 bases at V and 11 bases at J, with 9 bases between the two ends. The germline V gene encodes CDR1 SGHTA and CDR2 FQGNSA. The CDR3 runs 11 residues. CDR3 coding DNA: TGTGCCAGCAGCTCGCAGGGTAAGCAGTTCTTC. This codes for CASSSQGKQFF.

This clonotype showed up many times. This chain's CDR3 is CASSLVGATANSPLHF. DNA of the CDR3: TGTGCCAGCAGCTTAGTTGGCGCGACAGCGAATTCACCCCTCCACTTT. The chain uses TRBV7-2 and TRBJ1-6; tentatively, D is TRBD1 (5 bases). The CDR3 runs 16 residues. Germline loops: CDR1 SGHTA, CDR2 FQGNSA. V was clipped by 1 base and J by 7 bases, with 14 bases between them. The full variable domain, with the rest looked up from reference TRBV7-2 and TRBJ1-6, is GAGVSQSPSNKVTEKGKDVELRCDPISGHTALYWYRQSLGQGLEFLIYFQGNSAPDKSGLPSDRFSAERTGGSVSTLTIQRTQQEDSAVYLCASSLVGATANSPLHFGNGTRLTVT.

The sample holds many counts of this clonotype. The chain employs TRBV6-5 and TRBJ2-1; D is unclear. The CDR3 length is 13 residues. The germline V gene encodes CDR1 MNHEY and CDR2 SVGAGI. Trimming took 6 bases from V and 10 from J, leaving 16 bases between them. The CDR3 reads CASSRFIDGEQFF. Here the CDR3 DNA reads TGTGCCAGCAGCCGCTTCATTGATGGCGAGCAGTTCTTC.

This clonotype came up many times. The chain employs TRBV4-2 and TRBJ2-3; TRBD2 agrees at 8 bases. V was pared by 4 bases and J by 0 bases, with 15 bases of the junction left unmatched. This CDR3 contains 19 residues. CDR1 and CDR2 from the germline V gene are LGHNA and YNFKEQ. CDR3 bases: TGTGCCAGCAGCCGAGATTTCCGAGCGGGGGCCGCTAGCACAGATACGCAGTATTTT. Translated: CASSRDFRAGAASTDTQYF.

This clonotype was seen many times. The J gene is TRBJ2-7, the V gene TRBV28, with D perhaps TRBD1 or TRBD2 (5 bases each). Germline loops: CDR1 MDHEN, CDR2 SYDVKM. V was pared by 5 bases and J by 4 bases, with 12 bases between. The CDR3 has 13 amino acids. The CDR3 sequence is CASSTGPGYEQYF. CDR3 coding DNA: TGTGCCAGCAGTACGGGACCGGGGTACGAGCAGTACTTC. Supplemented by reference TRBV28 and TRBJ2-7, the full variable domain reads DVKVTQSSRYLVKRTGEKVFLECVQDMDHENMFWYRQDPGLGLRLIYFSYDVKMKEKGDIPEGYSVSREKKERFSLILESASTNQTSMYLCASSTGPGYEQYFGPGTRLTVT.

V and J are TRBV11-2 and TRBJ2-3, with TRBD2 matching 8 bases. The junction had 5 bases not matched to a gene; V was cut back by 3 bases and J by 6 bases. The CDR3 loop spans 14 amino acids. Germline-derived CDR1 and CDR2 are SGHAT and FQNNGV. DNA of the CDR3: TGTGCCAGCAGCTTCGGACTAGCCGCGGATACGCAGTATTTT. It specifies CASSFGLAADTQYF.

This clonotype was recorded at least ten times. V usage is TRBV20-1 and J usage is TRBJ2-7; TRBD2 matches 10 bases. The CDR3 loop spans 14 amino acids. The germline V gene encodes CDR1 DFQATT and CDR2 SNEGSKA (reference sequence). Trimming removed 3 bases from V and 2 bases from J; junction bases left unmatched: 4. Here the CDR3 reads CSASRLAGAYEQYF. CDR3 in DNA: TGCAGTGCTAGTAGGCTAGCGGGGGCCTACGAGCAGTACTTC.

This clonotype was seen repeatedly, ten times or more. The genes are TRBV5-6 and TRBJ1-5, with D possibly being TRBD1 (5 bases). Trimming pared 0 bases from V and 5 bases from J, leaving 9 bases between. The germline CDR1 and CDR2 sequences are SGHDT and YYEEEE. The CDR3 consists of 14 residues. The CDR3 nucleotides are TGTGCCAGCAGCTTGGGCTTGGGGGATCAGCCCCAGCATTTT. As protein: CASSLGLGDQPQHF.

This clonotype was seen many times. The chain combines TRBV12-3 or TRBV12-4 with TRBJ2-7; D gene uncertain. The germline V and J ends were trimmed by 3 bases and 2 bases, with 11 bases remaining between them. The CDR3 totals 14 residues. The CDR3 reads CASSFLGETYEQYF. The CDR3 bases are TGTGCCAGCAGTTTCCTCGGTGAAACCTACGAGCAGTACTTC.

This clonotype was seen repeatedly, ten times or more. The CDR3 DNA sequence: TGTGCCATCTCAGGAGAGGTCGGTGAAAAACTGTTTTTT. Amino acids: CAISGEVGEKLFF. V gene TRBV10-3 combines with J gene TRBJ1-4; D is undetermined. Per the germline V gene, CDR1 is ENHRY and CDR2 is SYGVKD. This CDR3 has 13 amino acids. Trimming shortened V by 8 bases and J by 7 bases, and 14 bases separated the two germline ends.

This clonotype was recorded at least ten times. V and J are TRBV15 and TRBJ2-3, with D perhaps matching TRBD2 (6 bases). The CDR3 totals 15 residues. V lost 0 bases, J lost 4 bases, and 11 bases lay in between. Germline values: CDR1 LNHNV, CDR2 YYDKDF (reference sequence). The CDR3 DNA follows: TGTGCCACCAGCAGAGACCTGCCGGGGGCAGATACGCAGTATTTT. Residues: CATSRDLPGADTQYF.

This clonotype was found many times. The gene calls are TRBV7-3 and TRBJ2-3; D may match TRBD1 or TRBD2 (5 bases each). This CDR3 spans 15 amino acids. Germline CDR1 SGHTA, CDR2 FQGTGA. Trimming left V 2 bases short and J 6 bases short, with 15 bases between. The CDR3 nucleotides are TGTGCCAGCAGCTTAGGTCTGGACACTAGGGATACGCAGTATTTT. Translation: CASSLGLDTRDTQYF.

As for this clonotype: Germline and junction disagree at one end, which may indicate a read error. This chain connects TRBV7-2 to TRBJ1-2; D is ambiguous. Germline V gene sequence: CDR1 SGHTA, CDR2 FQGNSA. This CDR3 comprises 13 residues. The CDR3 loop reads CVSSSSKGLGYTF. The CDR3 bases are TGTGTCAGCAGCTCCTCAAAAGGACTTGGCTACACCTTC.

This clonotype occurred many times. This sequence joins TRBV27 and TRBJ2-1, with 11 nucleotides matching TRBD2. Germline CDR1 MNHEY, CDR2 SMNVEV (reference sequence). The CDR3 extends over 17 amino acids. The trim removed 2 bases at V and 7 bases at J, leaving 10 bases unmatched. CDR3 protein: CASSLRNGLAGGNEQFF. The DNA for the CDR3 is TGTGCCAGCAGTTTAAGGAACGGGCTAGCGGGGGGTAATGAGCAGTTCTTC.

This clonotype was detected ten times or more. The CDR3 sequence: CASSAINLLGNEQFF. CDR3 sequence (DNA): TGTGCCAGCAGCGCGATAAACCTCCTGGGCAATGAGCAGTTCTTC. This chain connects TRBV14 to TRBJ2-1, with D unclear. Germline loops: CDR1 SGHDN, CDR2 FVKESK. CDR3 length: 15 residues. The V end was cut by 5 bases, the J end by 6 bases, with 17 bases between.

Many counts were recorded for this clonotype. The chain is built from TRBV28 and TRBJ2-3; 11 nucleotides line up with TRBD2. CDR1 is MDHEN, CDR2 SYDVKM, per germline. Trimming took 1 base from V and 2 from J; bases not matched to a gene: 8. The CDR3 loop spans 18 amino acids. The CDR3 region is CASSLYMRLAGTTDTQYF. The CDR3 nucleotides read TGTGCCAGCAGTTTATATATGAGACTAGCGGGGACCACAGATACGCAGTATTTT.

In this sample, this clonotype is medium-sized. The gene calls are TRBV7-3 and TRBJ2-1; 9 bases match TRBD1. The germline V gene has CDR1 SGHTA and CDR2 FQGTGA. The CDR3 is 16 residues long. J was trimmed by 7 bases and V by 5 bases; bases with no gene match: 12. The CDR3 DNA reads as TGTGCCAGCAGCCCCGTACAGGGGGCGCTTAAGAATGAGCAGTTCTTC. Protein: CASSPVQGALKNEQFF.

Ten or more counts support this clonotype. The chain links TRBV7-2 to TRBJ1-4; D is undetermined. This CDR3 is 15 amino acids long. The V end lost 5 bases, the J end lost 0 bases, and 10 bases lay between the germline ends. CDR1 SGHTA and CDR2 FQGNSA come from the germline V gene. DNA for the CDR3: TGTGCCAGCAGCGAAAGGAGTGCAACTAATGAAAAACTGTTTTTT. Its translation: CASSERSATNEKLFF.

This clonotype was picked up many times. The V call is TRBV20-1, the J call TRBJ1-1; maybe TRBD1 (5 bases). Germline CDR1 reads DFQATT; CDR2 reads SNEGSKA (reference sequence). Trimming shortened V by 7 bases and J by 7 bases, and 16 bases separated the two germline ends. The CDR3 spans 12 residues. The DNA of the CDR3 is TGCAGTGTTCGAGGACAAAAGCTTGAAGCTTTCTTT. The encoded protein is CSVRGQKLEAFF.

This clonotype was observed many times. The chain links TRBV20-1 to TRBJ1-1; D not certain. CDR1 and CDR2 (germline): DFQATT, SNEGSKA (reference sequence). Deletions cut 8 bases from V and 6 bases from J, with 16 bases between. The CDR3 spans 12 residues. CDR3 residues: CSTFKNSAEAFF. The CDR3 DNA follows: TGCAGTACCTTCAAAAATTCGGCTGAAGCTTTCTTT.

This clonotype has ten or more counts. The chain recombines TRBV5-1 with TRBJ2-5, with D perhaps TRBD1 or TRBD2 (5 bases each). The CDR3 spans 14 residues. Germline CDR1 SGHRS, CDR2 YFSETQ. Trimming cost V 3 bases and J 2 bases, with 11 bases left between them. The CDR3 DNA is TGCGCCAGCAGCTCGGGACGCTTTCAAGAGACCCAGTACTTC. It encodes CASSSGRFQETQYF.

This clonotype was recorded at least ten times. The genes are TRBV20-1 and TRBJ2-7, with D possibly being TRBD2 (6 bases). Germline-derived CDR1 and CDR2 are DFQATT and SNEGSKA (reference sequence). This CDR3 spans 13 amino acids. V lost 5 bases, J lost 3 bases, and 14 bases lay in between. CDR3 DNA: TGCAGTGCTTCCTTGGGAGGCATCTACGAGCAGTACTTC. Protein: CSASLGGIYEQYF.

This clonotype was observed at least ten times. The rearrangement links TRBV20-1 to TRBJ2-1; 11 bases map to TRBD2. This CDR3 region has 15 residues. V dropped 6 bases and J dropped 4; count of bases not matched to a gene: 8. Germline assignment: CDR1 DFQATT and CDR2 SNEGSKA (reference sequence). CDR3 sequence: CSANAGTSGYNEQFF. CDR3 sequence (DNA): TGCAGTGCAAATGCCGGGACTAGCGGTTACAATGAGCAGTTCTTC.

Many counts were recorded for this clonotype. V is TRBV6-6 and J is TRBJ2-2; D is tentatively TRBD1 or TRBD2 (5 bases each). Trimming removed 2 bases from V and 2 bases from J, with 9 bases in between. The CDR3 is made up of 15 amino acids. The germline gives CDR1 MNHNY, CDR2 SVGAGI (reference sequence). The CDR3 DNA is TGTGCCAGCAGTTACCGGGACCCCAACACCGGGGAGCTGTTTTTT. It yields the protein CASSYRDPNTGELFF.